The TCR beta chain described here comes from a study of T cell repertoires in cytomegalovirus infection. Overall study: It can be stated that public TCR beta signatures indicated CMV infection as well as a matching HLA type.

Study observations and caveats: Summed public TCR beta family frequency identified CMV carriers bearing the relevant HLA. HLA-C-restricted CMV clonotypes gave the most frequent clonotype in two of eight donors.

The table lists this clonotype with a count of one. Its matching antigen is unknown. TCRdb fed the reads into MiXCR, producing one record per CDR3 protein. The data contain over 250,000 distinct CDR3 sequences, less than 25% of them singletons. This CDR3 comprises 14 residues. CDR1 is DFQATT and CDR2 is SNEGSKA in the germline V gene (reference sequence). V was cut by 6 bases and J by 3 bases, with 15 bases left in between. Here the sequenced sample was cultured PBMCs, taken from culture after CMV antigen stimulation. The sequence was collected from a human donor in good health (CMV status not recorded). Some clones in this sample may be carry-over from other donors' samples. This chain uses TRBV20-1 with TRBJ2-4; D is perhaps TRBD1 (5 bases). In DNA form, the CDR3 reads TGCAGTGCACAGAGCAGGGTCGGCAAAAACATTCAGTACTTC. Protein product: CSAQSRVGKNIQYF.